Below, 29 T cell receptor beta chains from the same sample are listed, as sequenced in a study of CD8 T cells in ankylosing spondylitis. One entry per CDR3 protein, called by TCRdb with MiXCR from the 5' RACE reads. The sample lists around 300,000 distinct CDR3 sequences; about 9.9% were seen once. The sequenced sample was blood, either unsorted or a sorted T cell fraction (not recorded which). The receptors originated from a female donor with ankylosing spondylitis or in good health (not recorded which).

This clonotype was picked up many times. The CDR3 bases are TGCGCCAGCAGCCAGGAGGTGGGCAAAAACATTCAGTACTTC. This sequence encodes CASSQEVGKNIQYF. The genes are TRBV5-1 and TRBJ2-4; maybe TRBD2 (5 bases). The V gene's germline CDR1 is SGHRS and CDR2 YFSETQ. The CDR3 loop spans 14 amino acids. V lost 4 bases, J lost 3 bases, and 11 bases lay in between.

This clonotype was counted many times. V usage is TRBV20-1 and J usage is TRBJ2-7; D not certain. The CDR3 loop spans 14 amino acids. The germline V gene has CDR1 DFQATT and CDR2 SNEGSKA (reference sequence). Trimming shortened V by 0 bases and J by 3 bases, and 12 bases separated the two germline ends. Here the CDR3 DNA reads TGCAGTGCTAGAGATATAGTAGGGATCTACGAGCAGTACTTC. Protein: CSARDIVGIYEQYF.

The genes are TRBV12-3 or TRBV12-4 and TRBJ1-4; D call uncertain. V was shortened by 2 bases and J by 8 bases, with 9 bases between the two germline ends. This CDR3 has 13 residues. The chain's CDR3 is CASSLSRREKLFF. CDR3 coding DNA: TGTGCCAGCAGTTTAAGTCGGAGGGAAAAACTGTTTTTT.

This clonotype has just a few counts. The V and J genes are TRBV18 and TRBJ2-2; D may be TRBD2 (6 bases). CDR1 and CDR2 from the germline V gene are KGHSH and LQKENI. The CDR3 totals 18 residues. Trimming removed 0 bases at V and 1 base at J, with 15 bases between. The CDR3 sequence: CASSPPFGGGKNTGELFF. DNA of the CDR3: TGTGCCAGCTCACCACCGTTCGGAGGAGGGAAGAACACCGGGGAGCTGTTTTTT.

The V call is TRBV7-8, the J call TRBJ2-7; 7 bases match TRBD1. This CDR3 is built from 17 residues. The trim removed 4 bases at V and 2 bases at J, leaving 14 bases unmatched. The V gene's germline CDR1 is SGHVS and CDR2 FQNEAQ. Written as DNA, the CDR3 is TGTGCCAGCAGCTCAGATACGACAGGGATCGGAGCCTACGAGCAGTACTTC. This codes for CASSSDTTGIGAYEQYF.

In the case of this clonotype: This may arise from a read error, as a much more abundant clone is one base away. The chain uses TRBV11-2 and TRBJ2-7; 9 bases agree with TRBD1. In germline, CDR1 is SGHAT, CDR2 FQNNGV. There are 16 residues in the CDR3. The CDR3 DNA sequence: TGTGCCAGCAGACTATCGCCGGGACAGGGTAGTTACGGGCAGTACTTC. Residues: CASRLSPGQGSYGQYF.

In its sample, this clonotype was seen many times. The chain links TRBV4-3 to TRBJ1-1; D is unresolved. This CDR3 comprises 15 residues. Per the germline V gene, CDR1 is LGHNA and CDR2 is YSLEER. The V end was cut by 1 base, the J end by 0 bases, with 9 bases between. The CDR3 sequence: CASSQVPEMNTEAFF. The CDR3 DNA reads TGCGCCAGCAGCCAAGTCCCAGAAATGAACACTGAAGCTTTCTTT.

This clonotype showed up many times. The chain combines TRBV27 with TRBJ1-5; D gene uncertain. Trimming shortened V by 4 bases and J by 6 bases, and 10 bases separated the two germline ends. Germline V gene sequence: CDR1 MNHEY, CDR2 SMNVEV (reference sequence). The CDR3 covers 13 residues. The CDR3 region has the DNA TGTGCCAGCAGTTATGGGTGGACTCAGCCCCAGCATTTT. Its translation: CASSYGWTQPQHF.

This clonotype was counted at least ten times. J is TRBJ2-4 and V is TRBV20-1, with D unresolved. There are 12 residues in the CDR3. Trimming cost V 1 base and J 9 bases, with 10 bases left between them. CDR1 DFQATT and CDR2 SNEGSKA come from the germline V gene (reference sequence). The CDR3 reads CSARGLMGIQYF. DNA for the CDR3: TGCAGTGCTAGAGGTCTTATGGGCATTCAGTACTTC.

The sample holds many counts of this clonotype. The V call is TRBV28, the J call TRBJ2-1, with 8 positions matching TRBD2. CDR1 is MDHEN, CDR2 SYDVKM, per germline. The CDR3 length is 19 residues. J was trimmed by 1 base and V by 4 bases; bases with no gene match: 15. The DNA of the CDR3 is TGTGCCAGCAGTTCTCCGGGACTAGGCTGGTCCCGATCCTACAATGAGCAGTTCTTC. Its protein product is CASSSPGLGWSRSYNEQFF.

This clonotype has only a few counts. The chain is built from TRBV3-1 and TRBJ2-7; D gene unclear. Trimming shortened V by 0 bases and J by 3 bases, and 6 bases separated the two germline ends. Germline V CDR1 and CDR2: LGHDT, YNNKEL (reference sequence). The CDR3 loop spans 13 amino acids. CDR3 amino acids: CASSQDRFYEQYF. CDR3 nucleotides: TGTGCCAGCAGCCAAGACAGATTCTACGAGCAGTACTTC.

The chain carries TRBV7-6 and TRBJ2-7, with D maybe TRBD1 (6 bases). The V gene's germline CDR1 is SGHVS and CDR2 FNYEAQ. With 2 bases removed from V and 2 bases from J, the gap between germline ends came to 16 bases. The CDR3 extends over 16 amino acids. The CDR3 DNA reads as TGTGCCAGCAGCTTAAAGGAACAGGGCACAACCTACGAGCAGTACTTC. The encoded protein is CASSLKEQGTTYEQYF.

The sample holds many counts of this clonotype. The J gene is TRBJ2-2, the V gene TRBV5-1, with 8 bases aligning to TRBD1. V lost 5 bases, J lost 2 bases, and 2 bases stayed unmatched. Germline CDR1 reads SGHRS; CDR2 reads YFSETQ. This CDR3 is built from 14 residues. In nucleotides, the CDR3 is TGCGCCAGCAGAGCAGGGGGCAACACCGGGGAGCTGTTTTTT. Its translation is CASRAGGNTGELFF.

The sample holds many counts of this clonotype. The chain joins TRBV12-3 or TRBV12-4 to TRBJ2-5; 7 bases line up with TRBD1. Germline trimming cut 5 bases from V and 0 bases from J; bases unmatched to any gene: 6. This CDR3 comprises 15 residues. CDR3: CASSRDREYQETQYF. CDR3 coding DNA: TGTGCCAGCAGTCGTGACAGGGAGTACCAAGAGACCCAGTACTTC.

This clonotype appeared a few times. The J gene is TRBJ2-2, the V gene TRBV6-1; weak D call: TRBD2 (6 bases). V lost 5 bases to trimming and J lost 5 bases, with 18 bases between them. Looked up from germline, CDR1 is MNHNS and CDR2 is SASEGT. The CDR3 totals 16 residues. The CDR3 is CASSLTPGAGTGELFF. The CDR3 DNA reads as TGTGCCAGCAGTCTGACCCCCGGGGCGGGGACCGGGGAGCTGTTTTTT.

At least ten counts were recorded for this clonotype. This chain links TRBV27 with TRBJ1-1; 8 bases agree with TRBD1. Germline values: CDR1 MNHEY, CDR2 SMNVEV (reference sequence). With 2 bases clipped from V and 11 bases from J, the junction kept 7 bases outside the gene matches. CDR3 length: 13 amino acids. CDR3 sequence reads: CASSLEAGGRAFF. In nucleotides, the CDR3 is TGTGCCAGCAGTTTAGAGGCAGGGGGCAGGGCTTTCTTT.

Comments on this clonotype: Its ends do not fully match the called genes, so a read error is possible. The CDR3 protein is CASSPTDRVISTDRQYF. The CDR3 coding sequence is TGTGCCAGCAGTCCAACAGACAGGGTTATTAGCACAGATAGGCAGTATTTT. V and J are TRBV12-3 or TRBV12-4 and TRBJ2-3; 7 nucleotides line up with TRBD1. This CDR3 comprises 17 residues.

In regard to this clonotype: It may be a read error: a sequence one base away is much more abundant. The rearrangement joins TRBV15 to TRBJ1-1; D possibly corresponds to TRBD1 (6 bases). The V and J ends lost 3 bases and 11 bases respectively, with 16 bases between them. This CDR3 is 13 amino acids long. CDR1 is LNHNV and CDR2 is YYDKDF in the germline V gene (reference sequence). CDR3 region: CATSSGRTVRAFF. CDR3 nucleotide sequence: TGTGCCACCAGCAGCGGTAGGACAGTGAGGGCTTTCTTT.

This clonotype was detected many times. The V call is TRBV9, the J call TRBJ2-1; TRBD1 is a possible D gene (6 bases). Germline lookup yields CDR1 SGDLS and CDR2 YYNGEE. Trimming removed 4 bases from V and 3 bases from J, with 14 bases in between. The CDR3 runs to 15 residues. CDR3 in amino acids: CASSPGAGFYNEQFF. The CDR3 DNA is TGTGCCAGCAGCCCAGGGGCAGGATTCTACAATGAGCAGTTCTTC.

This clonotype was observed many times. This chain links TRBV16 with TRBJ2-7; no clear D gene. Trimming took off 0 bases at V and 6 bases at J, with 9 bases between the two ends. The CDR3 has 13 amino acids. The germline V gene encodes CDR1 KGHSY and CDR2 FQNENV. As DNA, the CDR3 is TGTGCCAGCAGCCAATCACACACAGCCGAGCAGTACTTC. The encoded protein is CASSQSHTAEQYF.

This clonotype was seen many times. The chain uses TRBV20-1 and TRBJ1-6, with a tentative D call TRBD1 (5 bases). This CDR3 has 15 amino acids. Trimming cost V 3 bases and J 6 bases, with 15 bases left between them. Germline values: CDR1 DFQATT, CDR2 SNEGSKA (reference sequence). CDR3 nucleotides: TGCAGTGCTAGTACCCGGGGCCGGGGTAATTCACCCCTCCACTTT. This codes for CSASTRGRGNSPLHF.

In its sample, this clonotype was seen many times. This rearrangement joins TRBV28 to TRBJ1-3, with D unresolved. Trimming left V 6 bases short and J 0 bases short, with 15 bases between. The CDR3 is made up of 16 amino acids. Germline V CDR1 and CDR2: MDHEN, SYDVKM. CDR3 region: CASRLLGTSSGNTIYF. The DNA for the CDR3 is TGTGCCAGCAGATTGCTGGGCACGAGCTCTGGAAACACCATATATTTT. The whole variable domain, filled in from reference TRBV28 and TRBJ1-3, reads DVKVTQSSRYLVKRTGEKVFLECVQDMDHENMFWYRQDPGLGLRLIYFSYDVKMKEKGDIPEGYSVSREKKERFSLILESASTNQTSMYLCASRLLGTSSGNTIYFGEGSWLTVV.

In this sample, this clonotype turned up a few times. This chain joins TRBV20-1 and TRBJ2-3, with no clear D. The V and J ends lost 6 bases and 2 bases respectively, with 6 bases between them. This CDR3 comprises 11 residues. Germline loops: CDR1 DFQATT, CDR2 SNEGSKA (reference sequence). The CDR3: CSADPTDTQYF. The CDR3 DNA follows: TGCAGTGCCGACCCCACAGATACGCAGTATTTT.

This clonotype was seen ten or more times. The chain uses TRBV6-5 and TRBJ1-2; D unresolved. Germline V lookup: CDR1 MNHEY, CDR2 SVGAGI. Trimming took 6 bases from V and 4 from J, leaving 9 bases between them. The CDR3 has 12 residues. Here the CDR3 DNA reads TGTGCCAGCAGATCGGAAATCTATGGCTACACCTTC. Amino acid sequence: CASRSEIYGYTF.

This clonotype has a handful of counts. The V and J genes are TRBV7-9 and TRBJ2-7; D call uncertain. This CDR3 is built from 11 residues. Germline assignment: CDR1 SEHNR and CDR2 FQNEAQ (reference sequence). The germline V and J ends were trimmed by 6 bases and 7 bases, with 10 bases remaining between them. CDR3 in amino acids: CASRSPKEQYF. The CDR3 region has the DNA TGTGCCAGCAGGAGCCCTAAGGAGCAGTACTTC.

This clonotype was counted at least ten times. The chain is built from TRBV20-1 and TRBJ1-1; D may be TRBD1 (6 bases). CDR1 and CDR2 from the germline V gene are DFQATT and SNEGSKA (reference sequence). This CDR3 spans 14 amino acids. The V gene lost 0 bases and the J gene lost 1 base, with 9 bases spanning the gap. This CDR3 reads CSARDPQGNTEAFF. In DNA, the CDR3 is TGCAGTGCTAGAGACCCACAGGGGAACACTGAAGCTTTCTTT.

This chain uses TRBV6-1 with TRBJ1-1; 7 nucleotides line up with TRBD1. This CDR3 comprises 15 residues. Germline loops: CDR1 MNHNS, CDR2 SASEGT. With 6 bases clipped from V and 2 bases from J, the junction kept 9 bases outside the gene matches. For the CDR3, the DNA is TGTGCCAGCAGGACGGGGGGACAGCGAAACACTGAAGCTTTCTTT. It is translated as CASRTGGQRNTEAFF.

This clonotype has a count of ten or more. CDR3 amino acids: CSLLGLAANEQFF. CDR3 DNA sequence: TGCAGTCTTCTAGGGCTAGCGGCCAATGAGCAGTTCTTC. The rearrangement joins TRBV20-1 to TRBJ2-1, with 7 nucleotides matching TRBD2. The germline CDR1 and CDR2 sequences are DFQATT and SNEGSKA (reference sequence). The junction had 10 bases not matched to a gene; V was cut back by 8 bases and J by 6 bases. The CDR3 is made up of 13 amino acids.

The CDR3 coding sequence is TGTGCCAGCGAGGGGATAGGCACAGATACGCAGTATTTT. Translated, it gives CASEGIGTDTQYF. The chain couples TRBV5-5 to TRBJ2-3; the D gene could be TRBD1 or TRBD2 (5 bases each). The germline V and J ends were trimmed by 7 bases and 1 base, with 10 bases remaining between them. The CDR3 is made up of 13 amino acids. In germline, CDR1 is SGHKS, CDR2 YYEKEE (reference sequence).